The clone carrying this T cell receptor (beta chain) was detected only once. The antigen is not known. This sample stems from a study of cytomegalovirus exposure and HLA in healthy donors. Study results and caveats: There were several of the most significant clusters that appeared linked to common viral pathogens in a later analysis. Three CMV-associated chains proved CMV antigen-specific in vitro.

PCR was performed using 60 Vbeta and 13 Jbeta primers. The repertoire was sequenced with immunoSEQ multiplex PCR; TCRdb's copy has only in-frame clones and lacks some. The data show some 150,000 clones, approximately 80% seen once. This CDR3 comprises 16 residues. Germline lookup yields CDR1 MNHEY and CDR2 SMNVEV (reference sequence). Trimming took 4 bases from V and 5 from J; bases not matched to a gene: 11. Input material: PBMCs. The TCR was taken from a man younger than 30 in good health and CMV-seropositive. J is TRBJ1-1 and V is TRBV27, with TRBD1 identical over 9 bases. CDR3 coding DNA: TGTGCCAGCAGTTCGACTGGACAGGGGTCGAGAACTGAAGCTTTCTTT. Its translation: CASSSTGQGSRTEAFF.